These T cell receptor beta chains were read from a single sample in a study of technical replicates of blood from several donors. Assay used: immunoSEQ multiplex PCR; TCRdb lists only in-frame clones, some missing. This table holds 45,000 to 60,000 clones, 90% to 95% found once. Specimen: PBMCs. The receptors were gathered from a human donor in good health. Some clones in this sample may be carry-over from other donors' samples. The CDR3 runs from the conserved cysteine through the conserved F or W. D genes are given only for firm matches. Expanded clones are given a class, and other clones once, few, many or no size at all.

j_gene	d_gene	v_gene	abundance	CDR3aa	CDR3nt
TRBJ2-7	NA	TRBV28	NA	CASITAGSDSYEQYF	TGTGCCAGCATCACCGCCGGGTCGGACAGTTACGAGCAGTACTTC
TRBJ2-7	TRBD2	TRBV29-1	NA	CSVEGRLAGAHYEQYF	TGCAGCGTTGAAGGTCGACTAGCGGGGGCACACTACGAGCAGTACTTC
TRBJ2-7	TRBD2	TRBV6-1	NA	CASSSGGASYEQYF	TGTGCCAGCAGTAGCGGGGGAGCCTCCTACGAGCAGTACTTC
TRBJ2-7	NA	TRBV12-5	NA	CASGWTGLTNEQYF	TGTGCTAGTGGGTGGACGGGACTGACTAACGAGCAGTACTTC
TRBJ2-7	TRBD1	TRBV2	NA	CASTLDRNYEQYF	TGTGCCAGCACTTTGGACAGGAACTACGAGCAGTACTTC
TRBJ1-1	NA	TRBV27	NA	CASSLFSQGTEAFF	TGTGCCAGCAGTTTATTTTCACAGGGCACTGAAGCTTTCTTT
TRBJ2-5	NA	TRBV5-6	NA	CASSLRQQETQYF	TGTGCCAGCAGCTTGAGACAGCAAGAGACCCAGTACTTC
TRBJ1-2	NA	TRBV4-1	NA	CASSHPTRSTMYGYTF	TGCGCCAGCAGCCACCCCACTCGGAGTACAATGTATGGCTACACCTTC
TRBJ2-5	NA	TRBV11-2	once	CASSLAGGETQYF	TGTGCCAGCAGCTTAGCGGGTGGGGAGACCCAGTACTTC
TRBJ1-6	NA	TRBV2	NA	CASRRGTYNSPLHF	TGTGCCAGCAGGAGAGGGACCTATAATTCACCCCTCCACTTT
TRBJ2-2	TRBD2	TRBV7-2	NA	CASSIGVGTSGRFTGELFF	TGTGCCAGCAGCATAGGGGTTGGGACTAGCGGGAGGTTTACCGGGGAGCTGTTTTTT
TRBJ2-7	NA	TRBV5-6	NA	CASSLGQRSSYEQYF	TGTGCCAGCAGCTTGGGGCAGCGGAGCTCCTACGAGCAGTACTTC
TRBJ2-7	TRBD2	TRBV6-6	NA	CASLPGLARTSYEQYF	TGTGCCAGCCTACCGGGACTAGCGCGTACCTCCTACGAGCAGTACTTC
TRBJ2-1	NA	TRBV20-1	NA	CSARDSREQFF	TGCAGTGCTAGGGACTCACGGGAGCAGTTCTTC
TRBJ1-2	TRBD1	TRBV13	NA	CASSSRDRVNYGYTF	TGTGCCAGCAGCAGTAGGGACAGAGTTAACTATGGCTACACCTTC
TRBJ2-5	NA	TRBV19	NA	CASSLGRGKQETQYF	TGTGCCAGTAGTCTGGGCCGGGGAAAACAAGAGACCCAGTACTTC
TRBJ1-3	NA	TRBV7-2	once	CASSLGSGAGNTIYF	TGTGCCAGCAGCTTAGGTTCAGGGGCCGGAAACACCATATATTTT
TRBJ2-5	TRBD2	TRBV5-6	NA	CASGRGGGETQYF	TGTGCCAGCGGGCGGGGGGGCGGAGAGACCCAGTACTTC